Listed below are T cell receptor beta chains from one sample, sequenced in a study of cytomegalovirus exposure and HLA in healthy donors. The data were produced by immunoSEQ multiplex PCR, yet TCRdb's version contains in-frame clones alone and is incomplete. Of roughly 150,000 clones detected, just over 70% appear once; the ten largest clones hold 4% to 5%. Source material: PBMCs. The receptors come from a young man in good health and CMV-seropositive. CDR3s include the opening cysteine and the closing phenylalanine or tryptophan. A D gene is named only where the DNA matches it firmly. Clone size, where shown, is once, few, many, or a class for clones that have expanded.

j_gene	abundance	v_gene	d_gene	CDR3nt	CDR3aa
TRBJ1-6	NA	TRBV19	NA	TGTGCCAGTAGTACCATTCTCGGGACTGGATCACCCCTCCACTTT	CASSTILGTGSPLHF
TRBJ1-1	NA	TRBV19	NA	TGTGCCAGTAGTATAGGAAGCGCTGAAGCTTTCTTT	CASSIGSAEAFF
TRBJ1-1	NA	TRBV7-8	TRBD1	TGTGCCAGCAGCTTGGGCAGGGGGCGCGTCACTGAAGCTTTCTTT	CASSLGRGRVTEAFF
TRBJ2-5	NA	TRBV7-3	NA	TGTGCCAGCAGCTTAACAGGCCGACGGAGCCAAGAGACCCAGTACTTC	CASSLTGRRSQETQYF
TRBJ2-1	NA	TRBV6-1	NA	TGTGCCAGCAGATCCCCGGGGGACTTCTACAATGAGCAGTTCTTC	CASRSPGDFYNEQFF
TRBJ2-1	once	TRBV7-3	NA	TGTGCCAGCAGCCTTCCGAGCCGCAATGAGCAGTTCTTC	CASSLPSRNEQFF
TRBJ1-1	NA	TRBV2	TRBD1	TGTGCCAGCAGTGGACAGGGGCACACTGAAGCTTTCTTT	CASSGQGHTEAFF
TRBJ2-1	NA	TRBV29-1	TRBD2	TGCAGCGTTGCAGAGCGGGGCCGTCCCTACAATGAGCAGTTCTTC	CSVAERGRPYNEQFF
TRBJ1-5	few	TRBV6-1	NA	TGTGCCAGCAGTGAAGGGGGGGGGAATCAGCCCCAGCATTTT	CASSEGGGNQPQHF
TRBJ2-1	NA	TRBV19	TRBD1	TGTGCCAGTGGACAGGGGGCGAATGAGCAGTTCTTC	CASGQGANEQFF
TRBJ2-1	NA	TRBV19	TRBD1	TGTGCCAGTATTCGGACAGGGGGCTCCTACAATGAGCAGTTCTTC	CASIRTGGSYNEQFF
TRBJ2-6	few	TRBV6-1	NA	TGTGCCAGCAGCAGCTCTGGGGCCAACGTCCTGACTTTC	CASSSSGANVLTF
TRBJ2-3	NA	TRBV7-2	NA	TGTGCCAGCAGTCAGATATCGTCGTCAGATACGCAGTATTTT	CASSQISSSDTQYF
TRBJ2-2	NA	TRBV2	TRBD1	TGTGCCAGCAGTGGAACGGGGGACAGGACCGGGGAGCTGTTTTTT	CASSGTGDRTGELFF
TRBJ2-2	NA	TRBV2	TRBD2	TGTGCCAGCAGGGTCGGGAGGGCCGGGGCCGGGGAGCTGTTTTTT	CASRVGRAGAGELFF
TRBJ1-1	few	TRBV7-9	NA	TGTGCCAGCAGCTTAGAACACAGGAACACTGAAGCTTTCTTT	CASSLEHRNTEAFF
TRBJ2-1	NA	TRBV4-1	TRBD1	TGCGCCAGCAGCCAAACGGGACAGGGTTCAAATGAGCAGTTCTTC	CASSQTGQGSNEQFF
TRBJ2-3	NA	TRBV7-3	TRBD2	TGTGCCAGCAGCTACGGGCTAGCGGACACAGATACGCAGTATTTT	CASSYGLADTDTQYF
TRBJ2-3	NA	TRBV5-1	TRBD2	TGCGCCAGCAGCCCCGAAGGGCGGGAGGGGACAGATACGCAGTATTTT	CASSPEGREGTDTQYF
TRBJ1-2	NA	TRBV6-5	TRBD1	TGTGCCAGCAGACGGGGGACAGACGATGGCTACACCTTC	CASRRGTDDGYTF
TRBJ1-1	NA	TRBV5-1	NA	TGCGCCAGCAGCTTGGCCTCTGGGGCCATGAACACTGAAGCTTTCTTT	CASSLASGAMNTEAFF
TRBJ2-5	NA	TRBV19	NA	TGTGCCAGTAGTTCCGGGGGAGGGGCAGGGGTGGAGACCCAGTACTTC	CASSSGGGAGVETQYF
TRBJ2-1	NA	TRBV12-5	TRBD2	TGTGCTAGTGGTTTGGCCCATCGGGGTCCAGGACTAGCGGGTTACAATGAGCAGTTCTTC	CASGLAHRGPGLAGYNEQFF
TRBJ1-4	NA	TRBV11-2	NA	TGTGCCAGCAGGCGACGGAGTTCTAATGAAAAACTGTTTTTT	CASRRRSSNEKLFF
TRBJ1-4	NA	TRBV15	TRBD1	TGTGCCACCAGCGAAAACAGGGGTTCCAATGAAAAACTGTTTTTT	CATSENRGSNEKLFF